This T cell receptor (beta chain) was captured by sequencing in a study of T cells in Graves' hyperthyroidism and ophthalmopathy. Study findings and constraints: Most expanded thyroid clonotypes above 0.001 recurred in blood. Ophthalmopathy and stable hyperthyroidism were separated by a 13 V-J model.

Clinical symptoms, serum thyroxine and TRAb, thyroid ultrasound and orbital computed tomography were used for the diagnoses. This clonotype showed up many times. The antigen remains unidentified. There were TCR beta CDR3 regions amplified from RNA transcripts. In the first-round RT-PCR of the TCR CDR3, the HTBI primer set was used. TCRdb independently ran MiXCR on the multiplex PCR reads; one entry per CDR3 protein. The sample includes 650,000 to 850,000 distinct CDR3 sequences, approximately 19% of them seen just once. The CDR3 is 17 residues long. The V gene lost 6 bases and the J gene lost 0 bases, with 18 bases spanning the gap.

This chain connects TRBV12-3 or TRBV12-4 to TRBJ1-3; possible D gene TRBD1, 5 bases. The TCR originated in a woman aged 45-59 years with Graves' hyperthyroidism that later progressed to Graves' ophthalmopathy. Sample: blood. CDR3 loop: CASRDRGSPFSGNTIYF. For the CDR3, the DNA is TGTGCCAGCAGGGATCGGGGCTCTCCTTTCTCTGGAAACACCATATATTTT.